This TCR beta chain was sequenced in a study of T cell repertoires in cytomegalovirus infection. Study information: Both a matching HLA type and CMV infection were indicated by public TCR beta signatures. The study's findings and limits: Ex vivo, HLA-C-restricted CMV-specific TCR beta clonotypes prevailed over the rest of the response.

TCRdb re-derived calls from the reads in MiXCR, one entry per CDR3 protein. This sample has more than 350,000 distinct CDR3 sequences; approximately 33% occur once, and the top ten carry roughly 13%. As regards this clonotype: The antigen is undetermined.

The germline gives CDR1 MNHEY, CDR2 SMNVEV (reference sequence). V was clipped by 3 bases and J by 2 bases, with 8 bases between them. This CDR3 region has 13 residues. This rearrangement joins TRBV27 to TRBJ2-7; D gene ambiguous. The source is a human donor in good health (CMV status not recorded). Some clones in this sample may be carry-over from other donors' samples. Material for sequencing was PBMCs. The CDR3 protein is CASSFGLTYEQYF. In DNA form, the CDR3 reads TGTGCCAGCAGTTTCGGGTTGACCTACGAGCAGTACTTC.